A selection of T cell receptor beta chains follows, all from one sample in a study of early T cells in non-severe SARS-CoV-2 infection. Via MiXCR, TCRdb re-called the 5' RACE reads, giving one row per CDR3 protein. The repertoire holds some 28,000 distinct CDR3 sequences, with about 8.6% as singletons. Input material: whole blood. These receptor sequences come from an adult who was a healthcare worker with PCR-confirmed SARS-CoV-2 infection or an uninfected control (not recorded which). Each CDR3 is given with its conserved first and last residue. D genes are given only for firm matches. Clone sizes are given selectively: once, few, many, or a class where the clone is expanded.

J gene	V gene	clone size	D gene	CDR3 DNA	CDR3 protein
TRBJ2-7	TRBV6-2/TRBV6-3	few	NA	TGTGCCAGCAGTGTCTCTGGCGGGGCGCCCTACGAGCAGTACTTC	CASSVSGGAPYEQYF
TRBJ2-3	TRBV11-2	many	TRBD2	TGTGCCAGCAGCTTAAGCGGGGCCTCCACAGATACGCAGTATTTT	CASSLSGASTDTQYF
TRBJ1-1	TRBV6-2/TRBV6-3	many	TRBD1	TGTGCCACGACGGGACAGAGAATTGAAGCTTTCTTT	CATTGQRIEAFF
TRBJ1-5	TRBV15	NA	NA	TGTGCCACCAGCAGAGGGGACGGAGGGATTCAGCCCCAGCATTTT	CATSRGDGGIQPQHF
TRBJ2-2	TRBV7-3	few	NA	TGTGCCAGCAGCCCCGCCTGGTCCACCGGGGAGCTGTTTTTT	CASSPAWSTGELFF
TRBJ2-2	TRBV29-1	many	NA	TGCAGCGTCATACAGGAATGGGGGATAAACACCGGGGAGCTGTTTTTT	CSVIQEWGINTGELFF
TRBJ2-5	TRBV11-2	few	NA	TGTGCCAGCAGCTACTTACGGGAGACCCAGTACTTC	CASSYLRETQYF
TRBJ2-7	TRBV7-8	many	NA	TGTGCCAGCAGCGCAGGACAGCTTCTGACACACTTC	CASSAGQLLTHF
TRBJ2-2	TRBV30	NA	TRBD1	TGTGCCTGTAGACAGGGGATTCTCGGGGAGCTGTTTTTT	CACRQGILGELFF
TRBJ2-5	TRBV7-2	few	TRBD2	TGTGCCAGCAGCTTCGGGGGACTAGCGGATGACCAAGAGACCCAGTACTTC	CASSFGGLADDQETQYF
TRBJ1-2	TRBV6-2/TRBV6-3	few	NA	TGTGCCAGCAGTTATTGGAGAGGCTACACCTTC	CASSYWRGYTF
TRBJ1-1	TRBV19	NA	NA	TGTGCCAGTAGGCCCGACAGTTCTGAAGCTTTCTTT	CASRPDSSEAFF
TRBJ1-2	TRBV7-3	many	TRBD1	TGTGCCAGCAGCCCAGACAGGGACTATGGCTACACCTTC	CASSPDRDYGYTF
TRBJ1-1	TRBV3-1	NA	TRBD1	TGTGTCAGCAGCCGACAGGGTAACACTGAAGCTTTCTTT	CVSSRQGNTEAFF
TRBJ2-7	TRBV9	few	NA	TGTGCCAGCAGCGTAGAGACTGGTCCCTACGAGCAGTACTTC	CASSVETGPYEQYF
TRBJ1-2	TRBV6-5	NA	TRBD1	TGTGCCAGCACAGGGGGCAGGGGAAACTATGGCTACACCTTC	CASTGGRGNYGYTF
TRBJ1-1	TRBV5-1	few	NA	TGCGCCAGCAGCTCCACCCCACAGACCCTGAACACTGAAGCTTTCTTT	CASSSTPQTLNTEAFF
TRBJ2-3	TRBV20-1	NA	NA	TGCAGTGCTACCAGGACGGGACTGACAGATACGCAGTATTTT	CSATRTGLTDTQYF
TRBJ1-5	TRBV12-3/TRBV12-4	few	TRBD1	TGTGCCAGCAGTCCGACAGGGAGGGGGATTCAGCCCCAGCATTTT	CASSPTGRGIQPQHF
TRBJ1-3	TRBV20-1	many	TRBD1	TGCAGTGCTAGAACAGGGGAAGGAAACACCATATATTTT	CSARTGEGNTIYF
TRBJ1-2	TRBV29-1	many	NA	TGCAGCGTTGGGAGGCCAGAGGGGTACTATGGCTACACCTTC	CSVGRPEGYYGYTF
TRBJ1-1	TRBV5-4	few	NA	TGTGCCAGCAGCGGAGGGGCGGGGAACACTGAAGCTTTCTTT	CASSGGAGNTEAFF
TRBJ1-2	TRBV19	many	NA	TGTGCCAGTAGTATAGACGTCCAGACAGGCCCGGGTGGCTACACCTTC	CASSIDVQTGPGGYTF
TRBJ2-3	TRBV20-1	NA	NA	TGCAGTGCTAGAAAGCTGGTCGGCACAGATACGCAGTATTTT	CSARKLVGTDTQYF
TRBJ2-3	TRBV2	few	TRBD2	TGTGTCAGCGGGGTGGTTCTCAAGGATACGCAGTATTTT	CVSGVVLKDTQYF
TRBJ2-2	TRBV27	many	NA	TGTGCCAGCAGTTGGTCCACGGGGGCAGCCGGGGAGCTGTTTTTT	CASSWSTGAAGELFF
TRBJ2-5	TRBV5-5	NA	TRBD1	TGTGCCAGCAGACGGGACAGGGGAGAGACCCAGTACTTC	CASRRDRGETQYF
TRBJ1-6	TRBV27	NA	TRBD1	TGTGCCAGCAGTTTGGACAGGGATAATTCACCCCTCCACTTT	CASSLDRDNSPLHF
TRBJ1-6	TRBV20-1	many	TRBD1	TGCAGTGCTAGGGATGCCCAGGGGGCGCAGAATTCACCCCTCCACTTT	CSARDAQGAQNSPLHF
TRBJ2-2	TRBV5-1	many	NA	TGCGCCAGCGCAAGTCGGGGGCCGAACACCGGGGAGCTGTTTTTT	CASASRGPNTGELFF
TRBJ1-2	TRBV2	NA	NA	TGTGCCAGCAGTCCCGGGACACCGGGTTCGTATGGCTACACCTTC	CASSPGTPGSYGYTF
TRBJ2-2	TRBV6-5	many	TRBD1	TGTGCCAGCAGTTACTCTACAGGGGTCCGCAACGGGGAGCTGTTTTTT	CASSYSTGVRNGELFF
TRBJ2-1	TRBV6-2/TRBV6-3	NA	NA	TGTGCCAGCAGTTCGACAGTTGAGCAGTTCTTC	CASSSTVEQFF
TRBJ2-5	TRBV11-3	many	NA	TGTGCCAGCAGCAACTCAGGAGAGCAAGAGACCCAGTACTTC	CASSNSGEQETQYF
TRBJ1-1	TRBV28	NA	NA	TGTGCCAGCAGCTCCAGGCAGGTGACGGGCAACACTGAAGCTTTCTTT	CASSSRQVTGNTEAFF
TRBJ2-7	TRBV6-1	few	NA	TGTGCCAGCAGTGCGATCCGGGACGGCTCCTACGAGCAGTACTTC	CASSAIRDGSYEQYF
TRBJ1-1	TRBV29-1	few	TRBD1	TGCAGCGCCCGGGGGACAGACACTGAAGCTTTCTTT	CSARGTDTEAFF
TRBJ1-5	TRBV19	many	NA	TGTGCCAGTAGTGATGGGGAGGGACAGCCCCAGCATTTT	CASSDGEGQPQHF
TRBJ2-3	TRBV6-2/TRBV6-3	many	NA	TGTGCCAGCAGCGGGGTTGGGAGTACACATGATACGCAGTATTTT	CASSGVGSTHDTQYF
TRBJ1-2	TRBV29-1	many	TRBD1	TGCAGCGTTGTGGGCAGGGGGTTGTCTGACTACACCTTC	CSVVGRGLSDYTF
TRBJ2-1	TRBV20-1	many	TRBD2	TGCAGTGCCATAGCGGGGGGCGGGTACAATGAGCAGTTCTTC	CSAIAGGGYNEQFF
TRBJ2-1	TRBV7-9	many	NA	TGTGCCAGCAGCTTAGATGGCCCGCGGGGACACTACAATGAGCAGTTCTTC	CASSLDGPRGHYNEQFF
TRBJ2-7	TRBV7-2	medium-sized	NA	TGTGCCAGCAGCTTAGAGGGCGGCAGGGGGAGGGAGCAGTACTTC	CASSLEGGRGREQYF
TRBJ2-5	TRBV7-2	many	NA	TGTGCCAGCAGCCGGGGGTATCAAGAGACCCAGTACTTC	CASSRGYQETQYF